This T cell receptor beta chain was retrieved from a study of blood T cell repertoires in COVID-19. Overall study context: Both acute and convalescent COVID-19 samples were obtained from the United States, Italy and Spain. T cells, B-cell-depleted T cells, or PBMCs supplied cDNA or gDNA.

How the authors handled the data: Nucleated cell counts were estimated from reference gene primer amplification. Repertoires were generated with immunoSEQ multiplex PCR, while TCRdb's copy carries only in-frame clones and drops some. The DNA was the basis for D and trimming; V, J and clone size are from that table. Altogether 150,000 to 200,000 clones are present, around nine tenths being singletons, with the ten largest covering roughly 3%. CDR1 SGHRS and CDR2 YFSETQ come from the germline V gene. This CDR3 is 14 amino acids long. With 0 bases clipped from V and 10 bases from J, the junction kept 7 bases outside the gene matches.

This clonotype was obtained from a man between 65 and 85 years old with acute or convalescent COVID-19. V gene TRBV5-1 combines with J gene TRBJ1-1, with 9 bases identical to TRBD1. The material sequenced was peripheral blood. The CDR3 DNA follows: TGCGCCAGCAGCTTGGTGCTACAGGGGGCGCGAGCTTTCTTT. Translation: CASSLVLQGARAFF.